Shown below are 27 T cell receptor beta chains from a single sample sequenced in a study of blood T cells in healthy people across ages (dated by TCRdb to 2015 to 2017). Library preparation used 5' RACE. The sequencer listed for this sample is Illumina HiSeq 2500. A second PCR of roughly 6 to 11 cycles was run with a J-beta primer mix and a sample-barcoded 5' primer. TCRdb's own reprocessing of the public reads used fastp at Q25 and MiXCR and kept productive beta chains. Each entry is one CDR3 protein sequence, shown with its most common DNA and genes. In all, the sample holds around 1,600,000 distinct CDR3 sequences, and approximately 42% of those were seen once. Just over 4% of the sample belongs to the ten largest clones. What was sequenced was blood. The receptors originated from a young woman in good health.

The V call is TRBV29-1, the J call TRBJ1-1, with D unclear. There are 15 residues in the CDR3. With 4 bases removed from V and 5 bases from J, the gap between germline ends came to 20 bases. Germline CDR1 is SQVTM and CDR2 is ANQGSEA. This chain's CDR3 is CSVAYVERIGTEAFF. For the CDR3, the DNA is TGCAGCGTTGCCTATGTGGAAAGGATAGGGACTGAAGCTTTCTTT.

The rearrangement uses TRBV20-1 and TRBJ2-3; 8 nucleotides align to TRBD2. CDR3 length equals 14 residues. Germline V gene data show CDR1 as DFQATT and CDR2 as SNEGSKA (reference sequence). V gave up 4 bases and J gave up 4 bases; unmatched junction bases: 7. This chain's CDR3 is CSAKVAGGSDTQYF. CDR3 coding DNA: TGCAGTGCTAAAGTTGCGGGAGGCTCAGATACGCAGTATTTT.

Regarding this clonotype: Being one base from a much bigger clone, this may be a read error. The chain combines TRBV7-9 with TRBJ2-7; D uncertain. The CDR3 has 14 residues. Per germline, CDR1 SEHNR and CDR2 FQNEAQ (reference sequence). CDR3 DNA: TGTGCCAGCAGCTTACCCGGGTTTTACTACGGGCAGTACTTC. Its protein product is CASSLPGFYYGQYF.

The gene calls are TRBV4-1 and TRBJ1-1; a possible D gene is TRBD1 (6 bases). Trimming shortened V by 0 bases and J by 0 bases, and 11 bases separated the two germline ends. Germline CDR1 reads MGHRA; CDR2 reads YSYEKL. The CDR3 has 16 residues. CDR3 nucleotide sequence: TGCGCCAGCAGCCAAGATGACGCAGGGGTGAACACTGAAGCTTTCTTT. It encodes CASSQDDAGVNTEAFF.

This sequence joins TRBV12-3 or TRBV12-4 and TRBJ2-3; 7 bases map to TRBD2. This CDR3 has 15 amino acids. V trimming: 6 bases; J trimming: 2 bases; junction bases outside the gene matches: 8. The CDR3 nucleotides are TGTGCCAGCAGAAGCCGGGACTACGACACAGATACGCAGTATTTT. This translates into CASRSRDYDTDTQYF.

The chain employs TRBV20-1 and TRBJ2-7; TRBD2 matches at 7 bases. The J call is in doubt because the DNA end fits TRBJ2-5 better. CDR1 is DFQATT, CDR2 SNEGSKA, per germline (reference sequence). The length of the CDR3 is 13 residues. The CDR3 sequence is CSAPGEGHKTQYF. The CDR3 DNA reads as TGCAGTGCTCCCGGGGAGGGTCACAAGACCCAGTACTTC.

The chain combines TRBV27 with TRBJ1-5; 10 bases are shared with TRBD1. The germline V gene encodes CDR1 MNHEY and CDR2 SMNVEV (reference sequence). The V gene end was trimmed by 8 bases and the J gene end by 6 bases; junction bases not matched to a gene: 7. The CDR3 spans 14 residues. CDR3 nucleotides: TGTGCCAGCTGGGGACAGGGGAGGGGTCAGCCCCAGCATTTT. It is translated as CASWGQGRGQPQHF.

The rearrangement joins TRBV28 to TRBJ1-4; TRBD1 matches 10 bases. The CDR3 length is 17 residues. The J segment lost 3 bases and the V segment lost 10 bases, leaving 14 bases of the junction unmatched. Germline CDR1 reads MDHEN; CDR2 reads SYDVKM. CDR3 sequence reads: CATHRQGAKFANEKLFF. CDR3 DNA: TGTGCCACCCACCGACAGGGGGCGAAATTCGCTAATGAAAAACTGTTTTTT.

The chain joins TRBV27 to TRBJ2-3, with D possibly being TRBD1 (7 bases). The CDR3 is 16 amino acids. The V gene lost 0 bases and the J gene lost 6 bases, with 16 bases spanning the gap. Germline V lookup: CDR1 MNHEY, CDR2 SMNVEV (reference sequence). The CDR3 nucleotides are TGTGCCAGCAGTTTATCGGGCGGGACAGTCATTGATACGCAGTATTTT. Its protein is CASSLSGGTVIDTQYF.

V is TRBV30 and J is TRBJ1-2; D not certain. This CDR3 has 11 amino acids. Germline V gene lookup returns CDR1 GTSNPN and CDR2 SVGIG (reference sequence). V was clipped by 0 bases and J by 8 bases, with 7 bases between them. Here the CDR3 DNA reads TGTGCCTGGAGTGTAACCGGCGGCTACACCTTC. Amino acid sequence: CAWSVTGGYTF. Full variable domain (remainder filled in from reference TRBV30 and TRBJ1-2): SQTIHQWPATLVQPVGSPLSLECTVEGTSNPNLYWYRQAAGRGLQLLFYSVGIGQISSEVPQNLSASRPQDRQFILSSKKLLLSDSGFYLCAWSVTGGYTFGSGTRLTVV.

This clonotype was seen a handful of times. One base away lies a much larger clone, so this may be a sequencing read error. In DNA form, the CDR3 reads TGTGCCAGCAGCCCGGACAGTTATCAGCCCCAGCATTTT. Amino acid sequence: CASSPDSYQPQHF. The genes are TRBV7-6 and TRBJ1-5, with a possible D match to TRBD1 (6 bases). V shed 5 bases and J shed 5 bases, with 10 bases lying between them. The CDR3 is 13 residues long. CDR1 SGHVS and CDR2 FNYEAQ come from the germline V gene.

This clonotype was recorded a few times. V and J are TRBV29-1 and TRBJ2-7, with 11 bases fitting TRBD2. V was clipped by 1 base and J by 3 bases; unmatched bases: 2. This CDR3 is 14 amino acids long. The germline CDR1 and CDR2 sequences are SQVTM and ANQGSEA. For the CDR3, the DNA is TGCAGCGTTGAAGGTAGCGGGGGGGACTACGAGCAGTACTTC. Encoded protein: CSVEGSGGDYEQYF.

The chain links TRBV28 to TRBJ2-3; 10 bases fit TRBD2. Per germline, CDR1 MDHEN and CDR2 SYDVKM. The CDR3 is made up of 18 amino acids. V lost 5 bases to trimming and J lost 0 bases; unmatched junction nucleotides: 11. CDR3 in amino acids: CASSPGIAGGGSTDTQYF. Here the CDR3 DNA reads TGTGCCAGCAGTCCTGGAATAGCGGGAGGTGGGAGCACAGATACGCAGTATTTT.

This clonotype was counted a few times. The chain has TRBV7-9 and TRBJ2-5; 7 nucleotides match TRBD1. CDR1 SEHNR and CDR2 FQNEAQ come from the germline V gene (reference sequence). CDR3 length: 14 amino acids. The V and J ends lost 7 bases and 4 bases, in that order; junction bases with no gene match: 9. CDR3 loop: CASKSTGTSETQYF. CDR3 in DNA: TGTGCCAGCAAGTCGACAGGGACGTCAGAGACCCAGTACTTC. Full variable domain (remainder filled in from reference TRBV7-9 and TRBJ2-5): DTGVSQNPRHKITKRGQNVTFRCDPISEHNRLYWYRQTLGQGPEFLTYFQNEAQLEKSRLLSDRFSAERPKGSFSTLEIQRTEQGDSAMYLCASKSTGTSETQYFGPGTRLLVL.

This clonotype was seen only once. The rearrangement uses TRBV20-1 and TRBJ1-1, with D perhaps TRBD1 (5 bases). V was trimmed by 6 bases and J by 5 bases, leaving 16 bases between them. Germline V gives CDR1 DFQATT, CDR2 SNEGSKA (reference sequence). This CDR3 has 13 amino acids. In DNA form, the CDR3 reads TGCAGTGCCAGGGAGAGGGGAAGAACTGAAGCTTTCTTT. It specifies CSARERGRTEAFF.

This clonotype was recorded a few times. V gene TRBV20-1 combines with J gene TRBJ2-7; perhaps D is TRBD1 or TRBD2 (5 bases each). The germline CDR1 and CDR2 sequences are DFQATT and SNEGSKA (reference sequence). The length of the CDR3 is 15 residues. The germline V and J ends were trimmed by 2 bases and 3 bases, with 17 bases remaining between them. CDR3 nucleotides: TGCAGTGCTAGATCAAACCGGGACGGATACTACGAGCAGTACTTC. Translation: CSARSNRDGYYEQYF.

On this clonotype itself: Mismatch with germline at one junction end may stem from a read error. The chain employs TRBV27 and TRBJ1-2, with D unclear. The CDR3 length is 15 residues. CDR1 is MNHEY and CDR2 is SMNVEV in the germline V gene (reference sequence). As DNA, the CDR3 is TGTGCCAGCAGTCCAACCACCACAGCTAACTATGGCCACACCTTC. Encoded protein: CASSPTTTANYGHTF.

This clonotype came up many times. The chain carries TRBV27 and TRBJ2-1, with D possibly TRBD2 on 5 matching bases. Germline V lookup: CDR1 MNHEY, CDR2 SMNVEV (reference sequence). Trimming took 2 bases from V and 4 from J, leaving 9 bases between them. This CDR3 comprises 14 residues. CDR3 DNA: TGTGCCAGCAGTTTACGGGAAAGTTACAATGAGCAGTTCTTC. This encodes CASSLRESYNEQFF.

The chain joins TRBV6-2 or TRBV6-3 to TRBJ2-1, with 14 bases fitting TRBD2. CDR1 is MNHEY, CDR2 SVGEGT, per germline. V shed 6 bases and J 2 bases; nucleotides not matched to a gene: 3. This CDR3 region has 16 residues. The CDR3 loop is CASRTSGGGAYNEQFF. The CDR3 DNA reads TGTGCCAGCAGGACTAGCGGGGGGGGTGCCTACAATGAGCAGTTCTTC.

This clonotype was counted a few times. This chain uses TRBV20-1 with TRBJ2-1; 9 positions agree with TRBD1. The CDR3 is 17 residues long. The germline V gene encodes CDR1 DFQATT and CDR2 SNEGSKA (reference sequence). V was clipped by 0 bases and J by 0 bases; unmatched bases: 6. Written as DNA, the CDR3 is TGCAGTGCTAGAGATCAGGGACAGGGAAGCTCCTACAATGAGCAGTTCTTC. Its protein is CSARDQGQGSSYNEQFF.

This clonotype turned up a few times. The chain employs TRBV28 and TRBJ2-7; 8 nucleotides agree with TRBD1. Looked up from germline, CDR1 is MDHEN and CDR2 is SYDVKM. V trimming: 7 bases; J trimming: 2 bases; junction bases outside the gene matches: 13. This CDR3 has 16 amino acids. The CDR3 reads CASTPSPGQVTYEQYF. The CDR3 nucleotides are TGTGCCAGCACCCCATCTCCGGGACAGGTGACCTACGAGCAGTACTTC.

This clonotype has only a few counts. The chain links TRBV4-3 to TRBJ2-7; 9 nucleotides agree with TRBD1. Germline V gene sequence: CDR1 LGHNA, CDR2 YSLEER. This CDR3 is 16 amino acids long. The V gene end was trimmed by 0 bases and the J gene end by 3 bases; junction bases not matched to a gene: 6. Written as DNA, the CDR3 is TGCGCCAGCAGCCAAGACGCCGGGACAGGGTTCTACGAGCAGTACTTC. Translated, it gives CASSQDAGTGFYEQYF.

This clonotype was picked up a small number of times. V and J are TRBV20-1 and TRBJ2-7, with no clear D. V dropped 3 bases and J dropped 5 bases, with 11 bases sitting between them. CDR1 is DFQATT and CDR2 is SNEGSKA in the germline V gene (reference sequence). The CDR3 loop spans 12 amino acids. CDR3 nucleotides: TGCAGTGCTAGTACCCGAGCCCACGAGCAGTACTTC. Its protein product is CSASTRAHEQYF.

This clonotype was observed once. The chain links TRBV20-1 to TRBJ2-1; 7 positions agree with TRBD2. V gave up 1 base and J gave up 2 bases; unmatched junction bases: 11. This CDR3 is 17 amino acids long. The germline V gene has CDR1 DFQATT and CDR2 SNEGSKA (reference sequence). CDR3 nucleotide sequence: TGCAGTGCTAGAGGGACTAGAGGAGCCGAAACCTACAATGAGCAGTTCTTC. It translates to CSARGTRGAETYNEQFF.

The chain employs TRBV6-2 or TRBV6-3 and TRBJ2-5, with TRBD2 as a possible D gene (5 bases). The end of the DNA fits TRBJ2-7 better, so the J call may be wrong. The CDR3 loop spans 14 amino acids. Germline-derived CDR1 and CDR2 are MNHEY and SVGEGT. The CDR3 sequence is CASSTSSRRYEQYF. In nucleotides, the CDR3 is TGTGCCAGCAGTACGTCTAGCCGTCGTTACGAGCAGTACTTC.

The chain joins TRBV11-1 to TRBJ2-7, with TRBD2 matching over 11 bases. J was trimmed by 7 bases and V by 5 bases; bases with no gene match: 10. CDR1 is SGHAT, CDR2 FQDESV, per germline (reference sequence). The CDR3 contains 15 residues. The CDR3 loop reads CASSLTSGSRNEQYF. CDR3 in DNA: TGTGCCAGCAGCCTAACTAGCGGGAGTAGGAATGAGCAGTACTTC.

The CDR3 region is CASSPKTGIPSYEQYF. As DNA, the CDR3 is TGTGCCAGCAGCCCTAAGACAGGGATCCCCTCCTACGAGCAGTACTTC. The V gene is TRBV5-5, the J gene TRBJ2-7; 7 bases are a match to TRBD1. The germline gives CDR1 SGHKS, CDR2 YYEKEE (reference sequence). This CDR3 is 16 amino acids long. Trimming took 4 bases from V and 0 from J; bases not matched to a gene: 10.